Sequencing of this T cell receptor beta chain was carried out in a study of vaccination effects on CD4 cells after COVID-19. Antigen-specific CD4+ T cell clonotypes were called by their expansion after viral peptide-pool culture in ViraFEST. Isolating CD4+ T cells followed about 10 days of culture. This person caught SARS-CoV-2 sometime from March to December 2020, and PCR testing confirmed the infection. Both day 3 and day 7 saw half the medium replaced with IL-2 medium. The data were produced by immunoSEQ multiplex PCR, yet TCRdb's version contains in-frame clones alone and is incomplete. The sample yields 55,000 to 90,000 clones, under 85% seen once. Losses at the gene ends were 6 bases for V and 0 bases for J; bases not matched to a gene: 6. CDR1 and CDR2 (germline): SNHLY, FYNNEI. This CDR3 comprises 17 residues. Details on this clone: Antigen unknown.

The J gene is TRBJ2-6, the V gene TRBV2; 9 nucleotides line up with TRBD1. The source was CD4+ T cells from PBMCs cultured with HIV peptides, collected before COVID-19 vaccination. Subset in this sample: HIV-1 Nef peptide pool negative control/reference culture. The TCR sequence derives from a human donor who had a prior SARS-CoV-2 infection. The CDR3 nucleotides are TGTGCCAGCAGCCCGGGACAGGGCGGCTCTGGGGCCAACGTCCTGACTTTC. It specifies CASSPGQGGSGANVLTF.